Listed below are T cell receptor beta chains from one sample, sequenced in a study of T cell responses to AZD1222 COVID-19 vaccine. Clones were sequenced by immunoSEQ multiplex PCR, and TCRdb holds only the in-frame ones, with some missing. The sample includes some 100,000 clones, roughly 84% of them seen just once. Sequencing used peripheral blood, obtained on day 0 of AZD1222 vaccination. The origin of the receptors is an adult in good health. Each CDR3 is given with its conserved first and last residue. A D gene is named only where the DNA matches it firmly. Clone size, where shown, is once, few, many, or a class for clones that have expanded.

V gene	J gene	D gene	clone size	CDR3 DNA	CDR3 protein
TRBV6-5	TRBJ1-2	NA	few	TGTGCCAGCAATTCATATTCAGCTCTAGAGGGCTACACCTTC	CASNSYSALEGYTF
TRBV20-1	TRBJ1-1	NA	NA	TGCAGTGCTAGCAAGAACACTGAAGCTTTCTTT	CSASKNTEAFF
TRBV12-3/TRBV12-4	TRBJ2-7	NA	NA	TGTGCCAGCAGTTTAGTGAGCTCCTACGAGCAGTACTTC	CASSLVSSYEQYF
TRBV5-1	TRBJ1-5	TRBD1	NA	TGCGCCAGCAGCGAGGACAGGGGACAGCCCCAGCATTTT	CASSEDRGQPQHF
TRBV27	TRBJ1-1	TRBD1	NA	TGTGCCAGCAGCGGGGACAGGATGATAAACACTGAAGCTTTCTTT	CASSGDRMINTEAFF
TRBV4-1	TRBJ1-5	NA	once	TGCGCCAGCAGCCAAGCTTACCAGGGGCGGTCGGGCAATCAGCCCCAGCATTTT	CASSQAYQGRSGNQPQHF
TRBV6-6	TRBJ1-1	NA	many	TGTGCCAGCAGTCGCCGAACAGGGTCGGTGGACACTGAAGCTTTCTTT	CASSRRTGSVDTEAFF
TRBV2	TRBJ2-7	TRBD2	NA	TGTGCCAGCAGTGTGACTAGCGGACGCCGGGAGCAGTACTTC	CASSVTSGRREQYF
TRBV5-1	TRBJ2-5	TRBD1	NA	TGCGCCAGCAGCTATATTCCGGGCACAGGGGGTTCCTACCAAGAGACCCAGTACTTC	CASSYIPGTGGSYQETQYF
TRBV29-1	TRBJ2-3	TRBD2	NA	TGCAGCGGTAGGGCAGGCGGGGGAGATACGCAGTATTTT	CSGRAGGGDTQYF
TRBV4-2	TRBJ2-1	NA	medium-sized	TGTGCCAGCAGCCAAGATAAGGAACTTTACAATGAGCAGTTCTTC	CASSQDKELYNEQFF
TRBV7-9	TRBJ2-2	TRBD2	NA	TGTGCCAGCAGAACGCGGGAGGCCGGGGAGCTGTTTTTT	CASRTREAGELFF
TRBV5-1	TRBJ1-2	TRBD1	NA	TGCGCCAGCAGCTCCCCGGACAGGGGGAACTATGGCTACACCTTC	CASSSPDRGNYGYTF
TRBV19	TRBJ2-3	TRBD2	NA	TGTGCCAGTAGTATAGAGGGACTAGTACAAGATACGCAGTATTTT	CASSIEGLVQDTQYF
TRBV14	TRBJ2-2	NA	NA	TGTGCCAGCGGCTCACACACCGGGGAGCTGTTTTTT	CASGSHTGELFF
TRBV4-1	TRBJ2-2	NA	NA	TGCGCCAGCAGCCAAGATGGGACCCCAGCCGGGGAGCTGTTTTTT	CASSQDGTPAGELFF
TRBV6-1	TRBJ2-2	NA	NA	TGTGCCAGCAGTGAAATAGGGGGAGTCGGGGAGCTGTTTTTT	CASSEIGGVGELFF
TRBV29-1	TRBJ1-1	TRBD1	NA	TGCAGCACACAGAAGGGGGCGAAGAACACTGAAGCTTTCTTT	CSTQKGAKNTEAFF
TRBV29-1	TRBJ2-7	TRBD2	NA	TGCAGCGTTACTCTAGCGGGAGGGTCCTCCTACGAGCAGTACTTC	CSVTLAGGSSYEQYF
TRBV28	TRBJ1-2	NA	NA	TGTGCCAGCAGTTTCATCAGGGAGGTCCCCCCTCACTATGGCTACACCTTC	CASSFIREVPPHYGYTF
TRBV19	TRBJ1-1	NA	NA	TGTGCCACCTGGACGGAAAACACTGAAGCTTTCTTT	CATWTENTEAFF
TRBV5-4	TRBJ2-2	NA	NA	TGTGCCAGCAGCTTGGTCAGCGACGGCGGGGAGCTGTTTTTT	CASSLVSDGGELFF
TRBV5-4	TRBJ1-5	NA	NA	TGTGCCAGCAGCGCCTCTCCAGGGGGCAATCAGCCCCAGCATTTT	CASSASPGGNQPQHF
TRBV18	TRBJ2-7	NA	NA	TGTGCCAGCTCACCCAGGACAGCGACCTACGAGCAGTACTTC	CASSPRTATYEQYF
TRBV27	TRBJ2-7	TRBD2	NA	TGTGCCAGCAGTTTTAGCGGGGTTACCTACGAGCAGTACTTC	CASSFSGVTYEQYF
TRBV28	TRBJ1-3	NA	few	TGTGCCAGCAGCTTCTATGGAAACACCATATATTTT	CASSFYGNTIYF
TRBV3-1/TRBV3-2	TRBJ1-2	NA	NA	TGTGCCAGCAGCCAAGATCTGGCGGATTCCTATGGCTACACCTTC	CASSQDLADSYGYTF
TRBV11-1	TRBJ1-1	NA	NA	TGTGCCAGCAGCTTAGTCCCCCTTCGGTCGTACACTGAAGCTTTCTTT	CASSLVPLRSYTEAFF
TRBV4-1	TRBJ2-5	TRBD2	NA	TGCGCCAGCAGCGTGGCTAGCGGGAGCGGGGAGACCCAGTACTTC	CASSVASGSGETQYF
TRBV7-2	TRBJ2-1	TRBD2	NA	TGTGCCAGCAGCCCGGGACTAGCGGGGGACACTGAGCAGTTCTTC	CASSPGLAGDTEQFF
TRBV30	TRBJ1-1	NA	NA	TGTGCCTGGAGTGATCTGAACACTGAAGCTTTCTTT	CAWSDLNTEAFF
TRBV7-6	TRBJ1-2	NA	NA	TGTGCCAGCAGCTCCTTGACAGGCCCATCAAGGGCTGGCTACACCTTC	CASSSLTGPSRAGYTF
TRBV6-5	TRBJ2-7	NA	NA	TGTGCCAGCAGTTCCCGACCGGGGGACGAGCAGTACTTC	CASSSRPGDEQYF
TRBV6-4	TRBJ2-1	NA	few	TGTGCCAGCAGTGACAAACCTACCCATGAGCAGTTCTTC	CASSDKPTHEQFF
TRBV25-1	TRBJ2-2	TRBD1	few	TGTGCCAGCAGCCGACAGGGGATTAACACCGGGGAGCTGTTTTTT	CASSRQGINTGELFF
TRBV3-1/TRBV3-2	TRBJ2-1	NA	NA	TGTGCCAGCAGCCACAACAATGAGCAGTTCTTC	CASSHNNEQFF
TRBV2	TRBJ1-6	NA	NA	TGTGCCAGCAGCCCCATGACAGCGAATAATTCACCCCTCCACTTT	CASSPMTANNSPLHF
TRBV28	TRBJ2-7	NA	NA	TGTGCCAGCAGAAGGGCTAGCGCATCCTACGAGCAGTACTTC	CASRRASASYEQYF
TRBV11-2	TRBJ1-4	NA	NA	TGTGCCAGCAGCTTAGATTTGGGGCGGTCCCCTAATGAAAAACTGTTTTTT	CASSLDLGRSPNEKLFF
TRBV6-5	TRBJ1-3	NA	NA	TGTGCCAGCAGTACAGACTCTGGAAACACCATATATTTT	CASSTDSGNTIYF